These T cell receptor beta chains were read from a single sample in a study of T cells and Merkel cell carcinoma outcomes. Generated by immunoSEQ multiplex PCR, the TCRdb table keeps only in-frame clones and is missing some. This sample carries 5,000 to 8,000 clones, roughly 77% of them seen once, and the ten largest clones take more than 12%. Sequencing was performed on tumor tissue from Merkel cell carcinoma. The receptors were sampled from a human donor with Merkel cell carcinoma. Some clones in this sample may be carry-over from other donors' samples. CDR3s include the opening cysteine and the closing phenylalanine or tryptophan. D genes are given only for firm matches. Clone size is not always given. Where it is, it says once, few, many or a class for expanded clones.

d_gene	j_gene	v_gene	abundance	CDR3aa	CDR3nt
TRBD1	TRBJ1-2	TRBV11-2	once	CASSSRQGWNYGYTF	TGTGCCAGCAGCTCAAGACAGGGATGGAACTATGGCTACACCTTC
NA	TRBJ2-2	TRBV6-5	NA	CTSSGFGGELFF	TGTACCAGCAGTGGGTTCGGGGGGGAGCTGTTTTTT
NA	TRBJ2-5	TRBV7-7	NA	CASSLGSGWRETQYF	TGTGCCAGCAGCTTAGGGTCAGGGTGGCGAGAGACCCAGTACTTC
TRBD1	TRBJ2-2	TRBV18	NA	CASSPFGQGTGTGELFF	TGTGCTAGCTCACCGTTTGGACAGGGGACGGGCACCGGGGAGCTGTTTTTT
NA	TRBJ1-1	TRBV25-1	NA	CASSEEGPYTEAFF	TGTGCCAGCAGTGAGGAGGGACCTTACACTGAAGCTTTCTTT
NA	TRBJ1-1	TRBV6-5	NA	CASTGRYKNTEAFF	TGTGCCAGCACGGGAAGGTATAAGAACACTGAAGCTTTCTTT
TRBD2	TRBJ2-7	TRBV9	NA	CASSEAGGFSYEQYF	TGTGCCAGCAGCGAAGCGGGAGGCTTCTCCTACGAGCAGTACTTC
NA	TRBJ1-5	TRBV21-1	NA	CASIHWHHQPQHF	TGTGCCAGCATACATTGGCATCATCAGCCCCAGCATTTT
NA	TRBJ1-5	TRBV2	NA	CASRQINQPQHF	TGTGCCAGCAGACAGATTAATCAGCCCCAGCATTTT
NA	TRBJ2-3	TRBV10-3	NA	CAISESLESPQYF	TGTGCCATCAGTGAGTCCCTTGAAAGTCCGCAGTATTTT
TRBD2	TRBJ2-2	TRBV4-2	NA	CASSQAGTSGNAGELFF	TGTGCCAGCAGCCAAGCCGGGACTAGCGGGAACGCCGGGGAGCTGTTTTTT
TRBD1	TRBJ2-5	TRBV4-1	NA	CASSQGTGAGTQYF	TGCGCCAGCAGCCAGGGGACAGGGGCAGGGACCCAGTACTTC
NA	TRBJ2-1	TRBV5-6	few	CASSFGQNNEQFF	TGTGCCAGCAGCTTCGGGCAGAACAATGAGCAGTTCTTC
TRBD1	TRBJ1-1	TRBV27	NA	CASSSAAGTGLNTEAFF	TGTGCCAGCAGTTCCGCTGCCGGGACAGGGTTGAACACTGAAGCTTTCTTT
NA	TRBJ2-2	TRBV12-5	few	CASGLVQGKSGELFF	TGTGCTAGTGGTTTGGTCCAGGGAAAGAGCGGGGAGCTGTTTTTT
NA	TRBJ1-1	TRBV11-2	NA	CASSLDQVNTEAFF	TGTGCCAGCAGCTTAGATCAGGTCAACACTGAAGCTTTCTTT
TRBD2	TRBJ2-1	TRBV28	NA	CASRGLAFDEQFF	TGTGCCAGCAGGGGACTAGCATTCGATGAGCAGTTCTTC
TRBD2	TRBJ2-7	TRBV7-8	few	CASSSSGRLAGNPYEQYF	TGTGCCAGCAGCTCGAGCGGGAGACTAGCGGGGAATCCCTACGAGCAGTACTTC
NA	TRBJ2-3	TRBV19	NA	CASSRTGNTDTQYF	TGTGCCAGTAGCCGTACCGGGAACACAGATACGCAGTATTTT
TRBD2	TRBJ2-5	TRBV5-4	NA	CASSLGQREREETQYF	TGTGCCAGCAGCTTGGGGCAGCGGGAGCGGGAAGAGACCCAATACTTC
TRBD1	TRBJ1-1	TRBV7-8	NA	CASSKGTGEKNTEAFF	TGTGCCAGCAGCAAAGGGACAGGGGAAAAGAACACTGAAGCTTTCTTT
NA	TRBJ2-3	TRBV27	NA	CASSLSRLDTQYF	TGTGCCAGCAGTTTATCCCGCCTAGATACGCAGTATTTT
NA	TRBJ2-1	TRBV5-4	NA	CASSLAGRAYSYNEQFF	TGTGCCAGCAGCTTGGCCGGACGGGCCTACTCCTACAATGAGCAGTTCTTC
NA	TRBJ1-2	TRBV30	NA	CAWLEIPAYGYTF	TGTGCCTGGTTGGAAATCCCTGCCTATGGCTACACCTTC
NA	TRBJ1-1	TRBV7-9	NA	CASSLPSGETEAFF	TGTGCCAGCAGCTTACCTAGTGGAGAGACTGAAGCTTTCTTT
NA	TRBJ2-7	TRBV5-1	NA	CASSPDGDYEQYF	TGCGCCAGCAGCCCAGACGGGGACTACGAGCAGTACTTC
NA	TRBJ2-7	TRBV19	NA	CASSIRGDYEQYF	TGTGCCAGTAGTATAAGAGGGGATTACGAGCAGTACTTC
NA	TRBJ2-7	TRBV11-2	once	CASSLDRVYEQYF	TGTGCCAGCAGCTTAGACAGGGTCTACGAGCAGTACTTC
TRBD2	TRBJ2-7	TRBV6-5	NA	CASSLSGTSVQYF	TGTGCCAGCAGCTTATCCGGGACTAGCGTACAGTACTTC
NA	TRBJ1-4	TRBV5-1	NA	CASSDGVGNKKLFF	TGCGCCAGCAGCGATGGGGTGGGCAATAAAAAACTGTTTTTT
NA	TRBJ2-6	TRBV5-4	NA	CASSSIRQYSGANVLTF	TGTGCCAGCAGCTCAATAAGACAGTACTCTGGAGCCAACGTCCTGACTTTC
NA	TRBJ1-5	TRBV18	NA	CASSPDTPQPQHF	TGTGCCAGCTCACCGGACACTCCCCAGCCCCAGCATTTT